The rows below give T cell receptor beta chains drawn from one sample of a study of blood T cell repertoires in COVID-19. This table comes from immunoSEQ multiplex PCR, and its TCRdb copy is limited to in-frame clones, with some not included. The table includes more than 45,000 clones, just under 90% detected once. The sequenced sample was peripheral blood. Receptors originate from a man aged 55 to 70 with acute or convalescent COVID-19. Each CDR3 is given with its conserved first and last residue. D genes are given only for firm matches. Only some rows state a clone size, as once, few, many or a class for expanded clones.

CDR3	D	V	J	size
CASSAGQGAYNSPLHF	TRBD1	TRBV2	TRBJ1-6	NA
CASSPGRGLGVYEQYF	TRBD2	TRBV7-9	TRBJ2-7	NA
CASSEAGGGETQYF	TRBD2	TRBV2	TRBJ2-5	NA
CASSQGTSGSFSYEQYF	TRBD2	TRBV4-1	TRBJ2-7	NA
CASSPLAGGSSYEQYF	TRBD1	TRBV18	TRBJ2-7	few
CATSRDSPLAVTTGELFF	TRBD2	TRBV15	TRBJ2-2	NA
CSAAQGSEQFF	TRBD1	TRBV20-1	TRBJ2-1	few
CASSVDRADEKLFF	TRBD1	TRBV27	TRBJ1-4	NA
CASGPTEQYF	NA	TRBV28	TRBJ2-7	NA
CASSLALSGGTKYNEKLFF	TRBD1	TRBV7-9	TRBJ1-4	NA
CASSPYGEGAFF	NA	TRBV6-5	TRBJ1-1	once
CASMDRGYQETQYF	TRBD1	TRBV27	TRBJ2-5	NA
CASSPGQGGRKEDEQFF	TRBD1	TRBV5-1	TRBJ2-1	few
CASRPAGASSTDTQYF	NA	TRBV27	TRBJ2-3	once
CASRATGSPSYEQYF	NA	TRBV7-6	TRBJ2-7	NA
CASSEGGGNYGYTF	NA	TRBV28	TRBJ1-2	few
CASSYLSGRNPDTQYF	NA	TRBV6-5	TRBJ2-3	NA